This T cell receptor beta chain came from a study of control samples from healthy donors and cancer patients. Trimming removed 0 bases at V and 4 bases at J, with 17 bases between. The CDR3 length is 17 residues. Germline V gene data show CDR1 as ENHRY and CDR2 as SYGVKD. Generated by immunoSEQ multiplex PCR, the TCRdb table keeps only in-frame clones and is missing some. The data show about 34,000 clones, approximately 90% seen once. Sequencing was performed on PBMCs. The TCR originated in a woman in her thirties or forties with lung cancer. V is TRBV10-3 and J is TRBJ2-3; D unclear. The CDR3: CAISESKGIDGADTQYF. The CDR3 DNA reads TGTGCCATCAGTGAGTCGAAGGGTATAGATGGAGCAGATACGCAGTATTTT.